The following is a T cell receptor (beta chain) sequence with its context. The data stem from a study of blood T cells in healthy people across ages. The second PCR ran roughly 6 to 11 cycles with a sample-barcoded 5' primer and J-beta primers. MiXCR was run by TCRdb on the 5' RACE reads, yielding one entry per CDR3 protein. Among roughly 800,000 distinct CDR3 sequences, around 36% were seen once, and the ten largest hold 10% to 15%. Specimen: blood. The receptor comes from a man aged 18 to 30 in good health.

The CDR3 loop is CSARSRPGLTGGYTF. CDR3 nucleotides: TGCAGTGCTAGGTCCCGCCCCGGCCTGACGGGCGGCTACACCTTC. The V call is TRBV20-1, the J call TRBJ1-2; D unclear. Trimming took 3 bases from V and 8 from J, leaving 22 bases between them. The CDR3 runs to 15 residues. CDR1 and CDR2 from the germline V gene are DFQATT and SNEGSKA (reference sequence).